This T cell receptor beta chain was identified during a study of blood T cell repertoires in COVID-19. Study details: Samples taken during acute and convalescent COVID-19 were collected in the United States, Italy and Spain.

Trimming removed 1 base from V and 4 bases from J, with 13 bases in between. The CDR3 spans 16 residues. Germline V gene sequence: CDR1 MGHDK, CDR2 SYGVNS. Everyone who took part was 18 to 89 years old, and they came from about 25 US areas. Assay used: immunoSEQ multiplex PCR; TCRdb lists only in-frame clones, some missing. Here the sample spans 200,000 to 250,000 clones, about 85% being singletons. The receptor comes from a man in his thirties or forties who had recovered from COVID-19. The chain uses TRBV25-1 and TRBJ2-2, with a weak D call TRBD2 (6 bases). The sample comprised PBMCs or T cells enriched from blood (not recorded which). This chain's CDR3 is CASSEWGGRITGELFF. In DNA, the CDR3 is TGTGCCAGCAGTGAATGGGGAGGAAGAATCACCGGGGAGCTGTTTTTT.